The 29 T cell receptor beta chains reported below all come from one sample, sequenced in a study of T cell responses to AZD1222 COVID-19 vaccine. Only in-frame clones appear in the TCRdb table, and some are missing; sequencing was by immunoSEQ multiplex PCR. In the table there are fewer than 200,000 clones, 88% of which are singletons. This specimen was peripheral blood, taken 28 days after the second AZD1222 dose. These receptors came from an adult who received the AZD1222 COVID-19 vaccine.

The chain uses TRBV10-3 and TRBJ2-2; TRBD1 or TRBD2 may be the D gene (5 bases each). Looked up from germline, CDR1 is ENHRY and CDR2 is SYGVKD. The CDR3 length is 17 residues. Trimming took 4 bases from V and 3 from J, leaving 18 bases between them. CDR3 sequence: CAISGSGAGADTGELFF. The CDR3 DNA reads as TGTGCCATCAGTGGGTCAGGAGCCGGGGCGGACACCGGGGAGCTGTTTTTT.

V and J are TRBV5-1 and TRBJ2-2; D unclear. CDR1 SGHRS and CDR2 YFSETQ come from the germline V gene. V was shortened by 3 bases and J by 3 bases, with 15 bases between the two germline ends. This CDR3 comprises 16 residues. The CDR3 DNA is TGCGCCAGCAGCTCAGACGGGCGGACCCACACCGGGGAGCTGTTTTTT. Its protein is CASSSDGRTHTGELFF.

The rearrangement uses TRBV6-5 and TRBJ2-7; possible D gene TRBD1, 6 bases. The CDR3 extends over 13 amino acids. Germline lookup yields CDR1 MNHEY and CDR2 SVGAGI. V was trimmed by 8 bases and J by 4 bases, leaving 15 bases between them. CDR3 loop: CASRVGHRYEQYF. CDR3 coding DNA: TGTGCCAGCCGAGTGGGACACCGATACGAGCAGTACTTC.

The CDR3 here is CASSEGLAGGPYNEQFF. In DNA form, the CDR3 reads TGTGCCAGCAGTGAAGGGCTAGCGGGGGGGCCTTACAATGAGCAGTTCTTC. The chain links TRBV6-1 to TRBJ2-1; 12 nucleotides align to TRBD2. In germline, CDR1 is MNHNS, CDR2 SASEGT. This CDR3 comprises 17 residues. Trimming cost V 1 base and J 4 bases; bases outside gene matches: 5.

The gene calls are TRBV28 and TRBJ1-5; no reliable D call. Trimming cost V 7 bases and J 1 base, with 14 bases left between them. CDR3 size: 15 residues. Germline V lookup: CDR1 MDHEN, CDR2 SYDVKM. CDR3 sequence (DNA): TGTGCCAGCACCGCCCCCCTGGGGAGCAATCAGCCCCAGCATTTT. It codes for CASTAPLGSNQPQHF. The full variable domain, in which reference TRBV28 and TRBJ1-5 provide the parts outside the CDR3, is DVKVTQSSRYLVKRTGEKVFLECVQDMDHENMFWYRQDPGLGLRLIYFSYDVKMKEKGDIPEGYSVSREKKERFSLILESASTNQTSMYLCASTAPLGSNQPQHFGDGTRLSIL.

The chain couples TRBV5-1 to TRBJ1-6; possibly TRBD1 for D (6 bases). Trimming took off 1 base at V and 5 bases at J, with 16 bases between the two ends. This CDR3 region has 17 residues. Germline loops: CDR1 SGHRS, CDR2 YFSETQ. The CDR3: CASSLTPSGANNSPLHF. The CDR3 DNA sequence: TGCGCCAGCAGCTTGACCCCTTCGGGGGCTAATAATTCACCCCTCCACTTT.

The rearrangement uses TRBV6-5 and TRBJ2-7; D ambiguous. The CDR3 runs 11 residues. V was trimmed by 7 bases and J by 4 bases, leaving 8 bases between them. Germline loops: CDR1 MNHEY, CDR2 SVGAGI. CDR3 amino acids: CASTAHYEQYF. CDR3 in DNA: TGTGCCAGCACCGCCCATTACGAGCAGTACTTC.

This chain joins TRBV28 and TRBJ1-1; maybe TRBD1 (6 bases). Trimming pared 3 bases from V and 1 base from J, leaving 9 bases between. From germline, CDR1 is MDHEN and CDR2 SYDVKM. The CDR3 is 14 amino acids. The CDR3 nucleotides read TGTGCCAGCAGTTTGGGGGGGCCGAACACTGAAGCTTTCTTT. Protein sequence: CASSLGGPNTEAFF. Based on the CDR3 plus reference TRBV28 and TRBJ1-1, the full variable domain is DVKVTQSSRYLVKRTGEKVFLECVQDMDHENMFWYRQDPGLGLRLIYFSYDVKMKEKGDIPEGYSVSREKKERFSLILESASTNQTSMYLCASSLGGPNTEAFFGQGTRLTVV.

This clone was recorded once. The chain employs TRBV4-3 and TRBJ2-4; perhaps TRBD2 as D (6 bases). The germline V and J ends were trimmed by 0 bases and 4 bases, with 10 bases remaining between them. The CDR3 is 15 residues long. Germline V gene lookup returns CDR1 LGHNA and CDR2 YSLEER. The CDR3 nucleotides read TGCGCCAGCAGCCAAGAAGGAGGGGCGAAAAACATTCAGTACTTC. It specifies CASSQEGGAKNIQYF.

The genes are TRBV7-8 and TRBJ2-7; 8 nucleotides line up with TRBD1. The J segment lost 5 bases and the V segment lost 4 bases, leaving 10 bases of the junction unmatched. Germline V gene sequence: CDR1 SGHVS, CDR2 FQNEAQ. The CDR3 is 15 residues long. CDR3 nucleotides: TGTGCCAGCAGCTCCACCCTGGACAGGGTACACGAGCAGTACTTC. Its translation is CASSSTLDRVHEQYF.

Concerning this clone itself: At one of its ends the junction is not consistent with the germline gene, which may arise from a read error. This chain connects TRBV3-1 (or the pseudogene TRBV3-2) to TRBJ1-1; 10 bases map to TRBD1. The CDR3 spans 15 residues. Looked up from germline, CDR1 is LGHDT and CDR2 is YNNKEL (reference sequence). The CDR3 DNA is TGTGCCAGCAGCCGACAGGGGGCATGGAACATTGAAGCTTTCTTT. This translates into CASSRQGAWNIEAFF.

The rearrangement joins TRBV6-1 to TRBJ2-7, with D hard to call. There are 12 residues in the CDR3. Trimming shortened V by 2 bases and J by 4 bases, and 6 bases separated the two germline ends. CDR1 is MNHNS, CDR2 SASEGT, per germline. CDR3 residues: CASSEWGYEQYF. The CDR3 DNA reads as TGTGCCAGCAGTGAATGGGGTTACGAGCAGTACTTC.

This clone was recorded only once. The rearrangement joins TRBV29-1 to TRBJ2-5; TRBD1 matches 7 bases. Germline V gives CDR1 SQVTM, CDR2 ANQGSEA. Losses at the gene ends were 7 bases for V and 2 bases for J; bases not matched to a gene: 4. This CDR3 has 12 amino acids. CDR3 sequence reads: CSALGQQETQYF. The CDR3 DNA reads as TGCAGCGCCCTGGGACAGCAAGAGACCCAGTACTTC.

V is TRBV12-5 and J is TRBJ1-1, with 8 bases fitting TRBD1. The CDR3 totals 16 residues. V gave up 0 bases and J gave up 1 base; unmatched junction bases: 4. Germline-derived CDR1 and CDR2 are LGHNT and FRNRAP. The CDR3 spells CASGLVQGAPNTEAFF. CDR3 sequence (DNA): TGTGCTAGTGGTTTGGTCCAGGGGGCCCCGAACACTGAAGCTTTCTTT.

The chain is built from TRBV5-6 and TRBJ1-6, with 11 bases identical to TRBD1. The CDR3 spans 14 residues. The germline V gene encodes CDR1 SGHDT and CDR2 YYEEEE. Trimming cost V 4 bases and J 10 bases; bases outside gene matches: 4. CDR3 coding DNA: TGTGCCAGCAGCAGGACAGGGGGCGAGTCACCCCTCCACTTT. Its protein product is CASSRTGGESPLHF.

The gene calls are TRBV18 and TRBJ1-1; D not resolved. Germline CDR1 and CDR2: KGHSH and LQKENI. Trimming shortened V by 3 bases and J by 1 base, and 6 bases separated the two germline ends. This CDR3 comprises 13 residues. The CDR3 here is CASSPRQNTEAFF. The CDR3 DNA reads as TGTGCCAGCTCACCTCGACAGAACACTGAAGCTTTCTTT.

This rearrangement joins TRBV10-3 to TRBJ2-1; 15 bases map to TRBD2. Per germline, CDR1 ENHRY and CDR2 SYGVKD. After removal of 10 bases from V and 4 bases from J, the junction contained 8 bases not matched to a gene. This CDR3 has 16 amino acids. The CDR3 DNA reads TGTGCCAGCCAAGGGACTAGCGGGGGGACTTACAATGAGCAGTTCTTC. It yields the protein CASQGTSGGTYNEQFF.

This rearrangement joins TRBV7-6 to TRBJ1-1, with 8 bases that match TRBD1. Unmatched junction bases numbered 8, after V lost 5 bases and J lost 0 bases. Germline values: CDR1 SGHVS, CDR2 FNYEAQ. The CDR3 has 16 amino acids. CDR3 in DNA: TGTGCCAGCAGCCCCCAGACAGGGGCGATGAACACTGAAGCTTTCTTT. Encoded protein: CASSPQTGAMNTEAFF. Based on the CDR3 plus reference TRBV7-6 and TRBJ1-1, the full variable domain is GAGVSQSPRYKVTKRGQDVALRCDPISGHVSLYWYRQALGQGPEFLTYFNYEAQQDKSGLPNDRFSAERPEGSISTLTIQRTEQRDSAMYRCASSPQTGAMNTEAFFGQGTRLTVV.

The rearrangement links TRBV18 to TRBJ2-6; 8 bases are shared with TRBD1. V shed 6 bases, J shed 2 bases, and the junction held 15 bases outside the gene matches. CDR1 KGHSH and CDR2 LQKENI come from the germline V gene. There are 19 residues in the CDR3. CDR3 bases: TGTGCCAGCTCGCTAAAAAGTCAGGGGGCTCCGACTGGGGCCAACGTCCTGACTTTC. Encoded protein: CASSLKSQGAPTGANVLTF.

This clone was found a few times. The rearrangement joins TRBV5-4 to TRBJ2-3; 10 bases are a match to TRBD2. The CDR3 totals 19 residues. Per the germline V gene, CDR1 is SGHNT and CDR2 is YYREEE (reference sequence). V trimming: 2 bases; J trimming: 0 bases; junction bases outside the gene matches: 12. DNA for the CDR3: TGTGCCAGCAGCTTAGGGGCTAGCGGGGGCCCCTATAGCACAGATACGCAGTATTTT. Encoded protein: CASSLGASGGPYSTDTQYF. Based on the CDR3 plus reference TRBV5-4 and TRBJ2-3, the full variable domain is ETGVTQSPTHLIKTRGQQVTLRCSSQSGHNTVSWYQQALGQGPQFIFQYYREEENGRGNFPPRFSGLQFPNYSSELNVNALELDDSALYLCASSLGASGGPYSTDTQYFGPGTRLTVL.

This clone was detected once. CDR3: CASSLTPGQGAYNEQFF. CDR3 in DNA: TGTGCCAGCAGCCTTACCCCGGGACAGGGGGCCTACAATGAGCAGTTCTTC. The chain joins TRBV7-3 to TRBJ2-1; 11 nucleotides line up with TRBD1. J lost 2 bases, V lost 5 bases, and 8 bases had no gene match. This CDR3 region has 17 residues. CDR1 and CDR2 from the germline V gene are SGHTA and FQGTGA.

V and J are TRBV7-9 and TRBJ1-2; D not certain. Germline V gene lookup returns CDR1 SEHNR and CDR2 FQNEAQ (reference sequence). V shed 5 bases and J shed 5 bases, with 18 bases lying between them. The length of the CDR3 is 15 residues. The CDR3 sequence: CASSLTKGWAYGYTF. The CDR3 DNA reads TGTGCCAGCAGCCTAACCAAAGGGTGGGCATATGGCTACACCTTC.

The J gene is TRBJ1-2, the V gene TRBV10-2; 9 nucleotides align to TRBD1. J was trimmed by 3 bases and V by 6 bases; bases with no gene match: 5. CDR1 is WSHSY and CDR2 is SAAADI in the germline V gene. The CDR3 covers 14 residues. The CDR3 spells CASSSGQGDYGYTF. DNA of the CDR3: TGCGCCAGCAGCTCGGGACAGGGTGACTATGGCTACACCTTC.

In its sample, this clone was seen once. The CDR3 nucleotides read TGTGCCAGCAGTTATCTGGGAAGCACAGATACGCAGTATTTT. It specifies CASSYLGSTDTQYF. The chain is built from TRBV6-6 and TRBJ2-3, with D unresolved. The germline V gene encodes CDR1 MNHNY and CDR2 SVGAGI (reference sequence). Trimming removed 3 bases at V and 0 bases at J, with 7 bases between. This CDR3 has 14 amino acids.

V is TRBV5-1 and J is TRBJ2-5, with D possibly being TRBD1 (7 bases). The CDR3 is made up of 17 amino acids. Germline V CDR1 and CDR2: SGHRS, YFSETQ. Trimming stripped 2 bases from V and 4 bases from J, with 21 bases between. CDR3 region: CASSFIGGKGAPETQYF. In nucleotides, the CDR3 is TGCGCCAGCAGCTTTATAGGAGGGAAGGGGGCCCCAGAGACCCAGTACTTC.

The chain links TRBV4-1 to TRBJ1-5; 9 nucleotides match TRBD1. This CDR3 region has 17 residues. Losses at the gene ends were 2 bases for V and 1 base for J; bases not matched to a gene: 6. Germline V gene sequence: CDR1 MGHRA, CDR2 YSYEKL. For the CDR3, the DNA is TGCGCCAGCAGCCAATCCGGGACAGGGAACAGCAATCAGCCCCAGCATTTT. Residues: CASSQSGTGNSNQPQHF.

J is TRBJ2-3 and V is TRBV18; D gene unclear. Trimming stripped 2 bases from V and 6 bases from J, with 12 bases between. Germline CDR1 and CDR2: KGHSH and LQKENI. This CDR3 spans 14 amino acids. The CDR3 DNA is TGTGCCAGCTCACCAATTCCACCCCGGGATACGCAGTATTTT. As protein: CASSPIPPRDTQYF.

V is TRBV6-5 and J is TRBJ2-5; TRBD1 matches at 8 bases. CDR3 length: 15 amino acids. Trimming took 6 bases from V and 4 from J; bases not matched to a gene: 10. Per germline, CDR1 MNHEY and CDR2 SVGAGI. In nucleotides, the CDR3 is TGTGCCAGCAGATGGGACGGGCAGGGGGCAGAGACCCAGTACTTC. Translation gives CASRWDGQGAETQYF.

The genes are TRBV25-1 and TRBJ1-1; no reliable D call. CDR3 length equals 11 residues. Germline V lookup: CDR1 MGHDK, CDR2 SYGVNS. V lost 7 bases and J lost 3, with 6 bases in between. The CDR3 region is CASIYYTEAFF. In DNA, the CDR3 is TGTGCCAGCATCTATTACACTGAAGCTTTCTTT.